This is a list of T cell receptor beta chains from one sample in a study of identical twins. One entry per CDR3 protein results from TCRdb running MiXCR on the 5' RACE reads. The data show 130,000 to 150,000 distinct CDR3 sequences, with approximately 3.5% seen just once and more than 6.5% held by the top ten. Sequencing used memory T cells sorted from blood. Source of these receptors: a man in his late teens or twenties in good health. Each CDR3 is given without its conserved first and last residue. D genes are given only for firm matches.

cdr3_aa v_call d_call
ASSLRGAGTSAHTQY TRBV28 TRBD2
SASRPAGVETQY TRBV20-1 TRBD2
ASSTPGLAGDYRQNIQY TRBV7-8 TRBD2
ASSLLLADEETQY TRBV5-1 .
ASSEWGIKRSPLH TRBV10-2 .
ASSHLGQYSYNEQF TRBV4-1 .
ATLRGQY TRBV24-1 .
ASSATSVSTGELF TRBV5-1 TRBD2
ASIPGSTYGYT TRBV6-1 .
ASTKRTGGGEQY TRBV12-3/TRBV12-4 TRBD1
ASTPGYNEQF TRBV2 .
ASHERGSPLH TRBV28 .
ASSLGAGAGYT TRBV5-5 .
ASRILAGETQY TRBV5-5 TRBD2
ASSPGGAGTGELF TRBV18 .
ASGITGTRRPGELF TRBV12-5 TRBD2
ASSYSYLAGYNEQF TRBV6-5 TRBD2
ASSFLDRDGYT TRBV12-3/TRBV12-4 TRBD1
SSRRGPQETQY TRBV29-1 .
ASSLGLRRASYQETQY TRBV7-2 .
ASSPETRINEQF TRBV18 .
AWSPNVEEQF TRBV30 .
ASSQDFGTQPYEQY TRBV4-3 .
ASSLGSGVGYNEQF TRBV7-2 TRBD2
SAKPLSRGPQETQY TRBV20-1 .
ASSDGNYEQY TRBV12-3/TRBV12-4 .
ASSLRLAGGEQF TRBV7-2 TRBD2
ASSILAGVGNEQF TRBV19 TRBD2
ASSFLGQINEQF TRBV19 .
SARSLADYSTDTQY TRBV20-1 TRBD2
ASSVTSGMETQY TRBV9 TRBD2
SARDWDSYEQY TRBV20-1 .
ASSSTKGTVFYEQY TRBV7-9 TRBD1
ASSRPPTPGLNHEQY TRBV28 .
ASSQRGRMSTNTGELF TRBV3-1 .
ASRAGRGQTQY TRBV27 .
ASSYRTGRAF TRBV6-2/TRBV6-3 TRBD1
ASSSGGGTETQY TRBV5-4 .
ASSPSFSAGGPDTQY TRBV4-1 TRBD2
ASEGSNTGELF TRBV19 .
SARDPTSQGAKNIQY TRBV20-1 .
ASSLVTTGNTIY TRBV5-6 .
ASSLDVGRGPQH TRBV11-2 .
ASSLSMNPVSGAGSLYEQY TRBV3-1 TRBD2
ASSAGQGITDTQY TRBV6-1 TRBD1
AISSSGGVSYEQY TRBV10-3 TRBD2
ASSLVPRDRDEQF TRBV7-9 TRBD1
ASSPTGPAEQY TRBV7-9 .
ASSGQSNTGELF TRBV4-2 .
ASSPVLGGGPWTGELF TRBV5-1 TRBD2
ASSPSLNNEQF TRBV18 .
ASSPAGRAQETQY TRBV7-8 TRBD2
ASSPSPTGGYT TRBV7-2 .
ASSESTLAVSTDTQY TRBV10-2 TRBD2
ASSSRWGTQY TRBV7-2 .